A single sample is the source of the 5 T cell receptor beta chains below, sequenced in a study of T cells in Graves' hyperthyroidism and ophthalmopathy. Researchers amplified the TCR beta CDR3 regions from RNA transcripts. Carried out on the TCR CDR3, a first-round RT-PCR used the HTBI primer set. Each CDR3 protein is one row after TCRdb ran MiXCR on the multiplex PCR reads. Counted here are under 250,000 distinct CDR3 sequences, around 24% occurring once; the ten biggest clones make up approximately 32%. Material: blood. The receptors were gathered from a woman in her 40s with Graves' ophthalmopathy.

In this sample, this clonotype turned up many times. The chain couples TRBV4-1 to TRBJ2-7; D unresolved. The CDR3 is made up of 16 amino acids. Trimming pared 0 bases from V and 0 bases from J, leaving 12 bases between. Germline loops: CDR1 MGHRA, CDR2 YSYEKL. The CDR3 region is CASSQDWISTSYEQYF. CDR3 DNA sequence: TGCGCCAGCAGCCAAGATTGGATATCAACCTCCTACGAGCAGTACTTC.

There are many counts of this clonotype. This chain joins TRBV4-2 and TRBJ2-7; D ambiguous. Germline assignment: CDR1 LGHNA and CDR2 YNFKEQ. V lost 0 bases and J 4 bases, leaving 1 base between the germline ends. CDR3 length equals 11 residues. The CDR3 DNA sequence: TGTGCCAGCAGCCAAGAATACGAGCAGTACTTC. Its protein product is CASSQEYEQYF.

This chain links TRBV6-5 with TRBJ1-1; D uncertain. CDR3 size: 13 residues. CDR1 is MNHEY, CDR2 SVGAGI, per germline. Between the trimmed V and J ends, which lost 2 bases and 5 bases, there was a span of 9 bases. This chain's CDR3 is CASSYPGMTEAFF. For the CDR3, the DNA is TGTGCCAGCAGTTACCCGGGGATGACTGAAGCTTTCTTT.

In this sample, this clonotype turned up many times. V is TRBV27 and J is TRBJ1-1; D unclear. V lost 6 bases and J lost 0, with 11 bases in between. The CDR3 is 14 residues long. Per the germline V gene, CDR1 is MNHEY and CDR2 is SMNVEV (reference sequence). The CDR3 nucleotides are TGTGCCAGCAGCCCGTCGGAGTTGAACACTGAAGCTTTCTTT. Its protein is CASSPSELNTEAFF.

This clonotype has more than one count but fewer than ten. This rearrangement joins TRBV11-2 to TRBJ2-7; 7 bases fit TRBD1. V shed 0 bases, J shed 3 bases, and the junction held 5 bases outside the gene matches. CDR1 is SGHAT, CDR2 FQNNGV, per germline. The CDR3 spans 15 residues. This chain's CDR3 is CASSLDRRDSYEQYF. CDR3 nucleotides: TGTGCCAGCAGCTTAGATCGTCGGGACAGCTACGAGCAGTACTTC.